This T cell receptor beta chain was identified in a study of T-cell reconstitution after alpha-beta-depleted transplantation in children. The study's findings and limits: The authors attributed T-cell counts and diversity one year after transplant mostly to newly produced T cells. Reported findings indicate that, about two months after transplant, alpha-beta T cells came from several hundred expanded clones, which were derived from non-depleted graft cells.

The CDR3 runs to 14 residues. Per the germline V gene, CDR1 is SGHRS and CDR2 is YFSETQ. V shed 4 bases and J shed 0 bases, with 8 bases lying between them. Unique molecular identifiers were incorporated during preparation of the TCRbeta library. Using its own MiXCR run on the PCR reads, TCRdb lists one record per CDR3 protein. The sample shows 500,000 to 750,000 distinct CDR3 sequences, 27% of them seen only once. The table lists this clonotype with a few counts. The antigen remains unidentified. The sample consisted of PBMCs, taken before TCRalphabeta/CD19-depleted stem cell transplant. V is TRBV5-1 and J is TRBJ2-1; D call uncertain. The clonotype was recovered from a boy in the first two years of life with Wiskott-Aldrich syndrome, due to receive a stem cell transplant. CDR3 amino acids: CASSPESSYNEQFF. In DNA, the CDR3 is TGCGCCAGCAGCCCGGAGAGCTCCTACAATGAGCAGTTCTTC.